A single sample gave rise to the 9 T cell receptor beta chains below, sequenced in a study of CD8 T cells in ankylosing spondylitis. General observations from the study: What seemed typical of ankylosing spondylitis blood was a TCR beta motif built from roughly 8 highly homologous variants.

TCRdb fed the 5' RACE reads into MiXCR, producing one record per CDR3 protein. The table lists about 540,000 distinct CDR3 sequences, about 13% of them singletons. Their specific antigens are unknown. Material: blood, either unsorted or a sorted T cell fraction (not recorded which). These receptors were collected from a male donor with ankylosing spondylitis.

The V gene is TRBV27, the J gene TRBJ2-7; no clear D gene. Looked up from germline, CDR1 is MNHEY and CDR2 is SMNVEV (reference sequence). CDR3 size: 14 residues. The V end lost 6 bases, the J end lost 2 bases, and 14 bases lay between the germline ends. The CDR3 sequence is CASSLSGRTYEQYV. Here the CDR3 DNA reads TGTGCCAGCAGCTTAAGTGGGCGGACCTACGAGCAGTACGTC.

This clonotype has a count of ten or more. The rearrangement links TRBV20-1 to TRBJ1-2; 8 nucleotides match TRBD1. CDR1 and CDR2 (germline): DFQATT, SNEGSKA (reference sequence). The CDR3 sequence is 12 residues long. The V and J ends lost 6 bases and 4 bases, in that order; junction bases with no gene match: 4. The CDR3 region is CSATGGGYGYTF. For the CDR3, the DNA is TGCAGTGCCACAGGGGGTGGCTATGGCTACACCTTC.

In its sample, this clonotype was seen a few times. The chain joins TRBV10-3 to TRBJ2-2; 9 bases match TRBD1. V lost 4 bases to trimming and J lost 8 bases; unmatched junction nucleotides: 8. Germline-derived CDR1 and CDR2 are ENHRY and SYGVKD. This CDR3 comprises 15 residues. The CDR3 reads CAISGAGQGSGELFF. In DNA form, the CDR3 reads TGTGCCATCAGTGGAGCGGGACAGGGTTCGGGGGAGCTGTTTTTT.

This clonotype was observed a few times. The chain uses TRBV10-3 and TRBJ2-5; D might be TRBD2 (6 bases). The CDR3 sequence is 15 residues long. Trimming removed 3 bases from V and 2 bases from J, with 13 bases in between. Germline lookup yields CDR1 ENHRY and CDR2 SYGVKD. The CDR3 here is CAISERRGTQETQYF. The CDR3 nucleotides read TGTGCCATCAGTGAAAGGCGGGGCACGCAAGAGACCCAGTACTTC.

This clonotype showed up just a few times. This chain joins TRBV20-1 and TRBJ1-6; unclear D gene. Looked up from germline, CDR1 is DFQATT and CDR2 is SNEGSKA (reference sequence). The length of the CDR3 is 16 residues. Trimming removed 3 bases from V and 5 bases from J, with 17 bases in between. The DNA of the CDR3 is TGCAGTGCTAGGGCCCCTGGGAGATTCGATAATTCACCCCTCCACTTT. Translated: CSARAPGRFDNSPLHF.

The table lists this clonotype with a few counts. The chain employs TRBV2 and TRBJ2-7; possible D gene TRBD1, 6 bases. V lost 8 bases to trimming and J lost 4 bases, with 15 bases between them. Germline V gives CDR1 SNHLY, CDR2 FYNNEI. CDR3 length: 13 residues. CDR3 residues: CASGTDRHYEQYF. In DNA form, the CDR3 reads TGTGCCAGCGGAACGGACAGACATTACGAGCAGTACTTC.

This clonotype has just a few counts. The chain has TRBV2 and TRBJ2-2; a possible D gene is TRBD2 (6 bases). V lost 4 bases to trimming and J lost 4 bases, with 13 bases between them. This CDR3 has 15 residues. The V gene's germline CDR1 is SNHLY and CDR2 FYNNEI. CDR3 DNA sequence: TGTGCCAGCAGTGTGGGGGACTGGGGCACCGGGGAGCTGTTTTTT. Protein sequence: CASSVGDWGTGELFF.

This clonotype was observed many times. The genes are TRBV5-1 and TRBJ2-1; 9 bases map to TRBD1. The CDR3 loop spans 15 amino acids. With V trimmed by 0 bases and J by 7 bases, 5 bases remained unmatched. CDR1 SGHRS and CDR2 YFSETQ come from the germline V gene. The chain's CDR3 is CASSLAGTGINEQFF. Written as DNA, the CDR3 is TGCGCCAGCAGCTTGGCCGGGACAGGGATAAATGAGCAGTTCTTC.

This clonotype occurred many times. The chain recombines TRBV5-1 with TRBJ1-4, with D possibly being TRBD1 (5 bases). Germline V gives CDR1 SGHRS, CDR2 YFSETQ. Between the trimmed V and J ends, which lost 4 bases and 4 bases, there was a span of 11 bases. This CDR3 spans 14 amino acids. Here the CDR3 DNA reads TGCGCCAGCAGCCCAGGGTCGATTAATGAAAAACTGTTTTTT. Amino acids: CASSPGSINEKLFF.